This TCR beta chain originates from a study of blood T cell repertoires in COVID-19. On the study more broadly: Researchers got acute and convalescent COVID-19 samples from the United States, Italy and Spain. Sources were T cells, B-cell-depleted T cells, or PBMCs; the material itself was cDNA or gDNA.

Remarks on this clone: At the DNA level, this CDR3 is encoded by other sequences in the same sample as well.

As processed by the authors: From reference gene primer amplification, estimates of nucleated cell counts were derived. The table came from immunoSEQ multiplex PCR; TCRdb's copy has only in-frame clones and leaves some out. V and J calls plus clone size are reproduced from that table; the DNA served to infer D and trimming. The data contain about 220,000 clones, 82% of them seen just once; the ten biggest clones take up 3% to 4.5%. CDR1 is LNHDA and CDR2 is SQIVND in the germline V gene (reference sequence). The CDR3 sequence is 14 residues long. J was trimmed by 5 bases and V by 4 bases; bases with no gene match: 7.

Specimen: peripheral blood. The sequence was obtained from a woman older than 75 with acute or convalescent COVID-19. The V and J genes are TRBV19 and TRBJ1-1; 7 bases line up with TRBD1. DNA of the CDR3: TGTGCCAGTAGTACCGCAGGGGGGCGGACTGAAGCTTTCTTT. Amino acid sequence: CASSTAGGRTEAFF.